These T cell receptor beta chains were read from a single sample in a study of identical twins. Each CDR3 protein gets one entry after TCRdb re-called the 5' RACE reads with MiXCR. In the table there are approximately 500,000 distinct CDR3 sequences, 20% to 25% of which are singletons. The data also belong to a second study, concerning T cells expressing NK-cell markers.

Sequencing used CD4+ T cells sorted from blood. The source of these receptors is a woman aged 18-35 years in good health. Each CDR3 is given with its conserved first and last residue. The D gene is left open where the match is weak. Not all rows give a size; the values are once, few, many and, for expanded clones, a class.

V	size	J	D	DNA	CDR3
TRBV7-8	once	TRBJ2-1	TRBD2	TGTGCCAGCAGCTCACGCGGGGGGCCCTGGGTGGGCCATGAGCAGTTCTTC	CASSSRGGPWVGHEQFF
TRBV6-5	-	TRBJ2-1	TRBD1	TGTGCCAGCAGTTCCCGGGACAGGGGCCCCAATGAGCAGTTCTTC	CASSSRDRGPNEQFF
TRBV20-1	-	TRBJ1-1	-	TGCGGTGCTAGAGATTCATTCCGGGGAAGGATGAACACTGAAGCTTTCTTT	CGARDSFRGRMNTEAFF
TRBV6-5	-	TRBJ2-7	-	TGTGCCAGCAGTTACTCTGCGGCAGTACACCTCTCCTACGAGCAGTACTTC	CASSYSAAVHLSYEQYF
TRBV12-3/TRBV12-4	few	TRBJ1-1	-	TGTGCCAGCAGGACTGATATGAACACTGAAGCTTTCTTT	CASRTDMNTEAFF
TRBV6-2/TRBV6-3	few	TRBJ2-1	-	TGTGCCAGCAGTTACATCCGCTACAATGAGCAGTTCTTC	CASSYIRYNEQFF
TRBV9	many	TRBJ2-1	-	TGTGCCAGCAGCGAGTTCTCACAGGGTCTCAATGAGCAGTTCTTC	CASSEFSQGLNEQFF
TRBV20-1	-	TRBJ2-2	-	TGCAGTGCCCTCCACGGCCCCGGGACCGGGGAGCTGTTTTTT	CSALHGPGTGELFF
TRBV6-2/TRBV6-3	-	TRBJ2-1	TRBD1	TGTGCCAGCAGCTACCCACCGGGACAGGGGTCCAATGAGCAGTTCTTC	CASSYPPGQGSNEQFF
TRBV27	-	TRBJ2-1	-	TGTGCCAGCAGTAGGAAACGGCAGGGGTCCTCCAATGAGCAGTTCTTC	CASSRKRQGSSNEQFF
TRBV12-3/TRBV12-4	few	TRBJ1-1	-	TGTGCCAGCAGTTTTGCGATGAACACTGAAGCTTTCTTT	CASSFAMNTEAFF
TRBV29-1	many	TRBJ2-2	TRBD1	TGCAGCGCCAGGACAGGGCGTGCCGGGGAGCTGTTTTTT	CSARTGRAGELFF
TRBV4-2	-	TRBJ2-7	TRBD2	TGTGCCAGCAGCCTACTAGCGGAATCGAGGGAGCAGTACTTC	CASSLLAESREQYF
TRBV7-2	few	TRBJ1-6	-	TGTGCCAGCAGCCGCCGGGACGGTAATTCACCCCTCCACTTT	CASSRRDGNSPLHF
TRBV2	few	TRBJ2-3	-	TGTGCCAGCAGTCTAACCTTGCAGTATTTT	CASSLTLQYF
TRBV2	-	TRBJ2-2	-	TGTGCCAGCAGTGAGATCCGTGGCGGGGAGCTGTTTTTT	CASSEIRGGELFF
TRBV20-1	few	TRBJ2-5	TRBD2	TGCAGTGCTCCTGGGACTAGCGGGATAAAGACCCAGTACTTC	CSAPGTSGIKTQYF
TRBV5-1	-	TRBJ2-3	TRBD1	TGCGCCAGCAGACACCGGGACAGGGGCACAGATACGCAGTATTTT	CASRHRDRGTDTQYF
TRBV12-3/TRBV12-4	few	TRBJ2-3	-	TGTGCCAGCAGTTTAGGTCTAGCGAACACAGATACGCAGTATTTT	CASSLGLANTDTQYF
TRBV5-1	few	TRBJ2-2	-	TGCGCCAGCAGCTTGGAGTGGGTAGCCACCGGGGAGCTGTTTTTT	CASSLEWVATGELFF
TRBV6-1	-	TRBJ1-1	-	TGTGCCAGCACCCGATCCCTTCTGAACACTGAAGCTTTCTTT	CASTRSLLNTEAFF